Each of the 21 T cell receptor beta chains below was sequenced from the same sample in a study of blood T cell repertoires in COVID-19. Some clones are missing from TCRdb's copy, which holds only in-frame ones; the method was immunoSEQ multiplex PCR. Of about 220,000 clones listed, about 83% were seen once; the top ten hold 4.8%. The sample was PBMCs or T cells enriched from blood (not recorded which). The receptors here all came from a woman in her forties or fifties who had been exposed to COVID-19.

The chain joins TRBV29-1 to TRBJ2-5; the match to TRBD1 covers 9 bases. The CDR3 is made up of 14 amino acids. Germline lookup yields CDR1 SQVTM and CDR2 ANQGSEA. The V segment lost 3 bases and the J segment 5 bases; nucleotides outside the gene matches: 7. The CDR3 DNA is TGCAGCGTTGAGTACAGGGGGCGAAGGGAGACCCAGTACTTC. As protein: CSVEYRGRRETQYF.

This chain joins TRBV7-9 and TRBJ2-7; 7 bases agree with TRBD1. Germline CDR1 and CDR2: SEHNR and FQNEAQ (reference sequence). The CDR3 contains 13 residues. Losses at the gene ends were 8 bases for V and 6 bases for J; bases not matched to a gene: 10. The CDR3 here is CASVPGQRLEQYF. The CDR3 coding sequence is TGTGCCAGCGTTCCGGGACAGCGACTCGAGCAGTACTTC.

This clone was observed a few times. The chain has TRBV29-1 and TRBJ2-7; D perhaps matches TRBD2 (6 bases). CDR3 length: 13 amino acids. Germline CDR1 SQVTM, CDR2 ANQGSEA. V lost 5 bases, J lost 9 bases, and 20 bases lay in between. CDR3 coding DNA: TGCAGCGTTCGTTCGGGACTTAGTATATGGCAGTACTTC. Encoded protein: CSVRSGLSIWQYF.

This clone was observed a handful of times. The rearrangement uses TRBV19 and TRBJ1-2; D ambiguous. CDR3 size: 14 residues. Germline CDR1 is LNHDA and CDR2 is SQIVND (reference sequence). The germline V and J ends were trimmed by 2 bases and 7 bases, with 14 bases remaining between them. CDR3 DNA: TGTGCCAGTAGTATACCCGGCCTTGGGAGTGGCTACACCTTC. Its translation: CASSIPGLGSGYTF. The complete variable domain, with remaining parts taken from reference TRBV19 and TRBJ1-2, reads DGGITQSPKYLFRKEGQNVTLSCEQNLNHDAMYWYRQDPGQGLRLIYYSQIVNDFQKGDIAEGYSVSREKKESFPLTVTSAQKNPTAFYLCASSIPGLGSGYTFGSGTRLTVV.

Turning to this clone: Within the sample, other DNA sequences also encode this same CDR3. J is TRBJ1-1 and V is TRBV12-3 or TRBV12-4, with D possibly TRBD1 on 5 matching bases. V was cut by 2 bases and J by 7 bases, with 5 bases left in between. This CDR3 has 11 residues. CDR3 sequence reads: CASSLRGEAFF. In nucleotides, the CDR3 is TGTGCCAGCAGTTTAAGGGGTGAAGCTTTCTTT.

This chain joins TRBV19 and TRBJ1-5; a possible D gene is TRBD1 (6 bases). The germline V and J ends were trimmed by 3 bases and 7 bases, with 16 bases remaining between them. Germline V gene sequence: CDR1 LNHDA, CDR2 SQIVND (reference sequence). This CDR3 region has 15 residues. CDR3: CASSMGGARAQPQHF. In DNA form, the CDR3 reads TGTGCCAGTAGTATGGGGGGGGCGAGGGCGCAGCCCCAGCATTTT.

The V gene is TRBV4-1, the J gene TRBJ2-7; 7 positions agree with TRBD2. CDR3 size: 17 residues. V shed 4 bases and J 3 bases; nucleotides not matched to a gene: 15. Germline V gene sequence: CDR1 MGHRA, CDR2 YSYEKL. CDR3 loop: CASSPSFLGGEIYEQYF. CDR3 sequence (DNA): TGCGCCAGCAGCCCTAGTTTTCTTGGGGGGGAGATCTACGAGCAGTACTTC.

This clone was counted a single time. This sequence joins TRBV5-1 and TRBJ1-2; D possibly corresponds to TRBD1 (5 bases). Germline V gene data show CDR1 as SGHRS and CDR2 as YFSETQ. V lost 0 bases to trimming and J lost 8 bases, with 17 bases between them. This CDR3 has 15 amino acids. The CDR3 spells CASSLEGRAISGYTF. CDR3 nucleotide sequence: TGCGCCAGCAGCTTGGAGGGCAGGGCAATCTCCGGCTACACCTTC.

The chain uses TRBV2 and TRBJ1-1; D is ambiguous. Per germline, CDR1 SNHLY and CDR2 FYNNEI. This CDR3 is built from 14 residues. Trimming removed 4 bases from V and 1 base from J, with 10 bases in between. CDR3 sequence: CASSVMGPNTEAFF. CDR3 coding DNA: TGTGCCAGCAGTGTGATGGGCCCGAACACTGAAGCTTTCTTT.

This CDR3 reads CASSESLVPNTEAFF. In DNA, the CDR3 is TGTGCCAGCAGCGAGTCTTTGGTCCCGAACACTGAAGCTTTCTTT. V usage is TRBV2 and J usage is TRBJ1-1; D gene unclear. Germline V lookup: CDR1 SNHLY, CDR2 FYNNEI. CDR3 size: 15 residues. The V gene lost 6 bases and the J gene lost 1 base, with 15 bases spanning the gap.

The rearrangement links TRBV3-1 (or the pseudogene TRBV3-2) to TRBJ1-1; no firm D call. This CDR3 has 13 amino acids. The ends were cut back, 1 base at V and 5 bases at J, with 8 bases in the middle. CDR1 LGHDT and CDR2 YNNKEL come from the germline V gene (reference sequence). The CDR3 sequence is CASSQVGRTEAFF. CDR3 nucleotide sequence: TGTGCCAGCAGCCAAGTGGGGAGGACTGAAGCTTTCTTT.

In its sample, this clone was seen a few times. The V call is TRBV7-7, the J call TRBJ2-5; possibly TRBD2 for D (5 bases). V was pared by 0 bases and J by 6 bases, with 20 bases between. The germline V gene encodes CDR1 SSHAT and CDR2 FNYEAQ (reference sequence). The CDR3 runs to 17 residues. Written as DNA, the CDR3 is TGTGCCAGCAGCTTAGCGAGCGGCAGCGACCACCGGAAGACCCAGTACTTC. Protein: CASSLASGSDHRKTQYF.

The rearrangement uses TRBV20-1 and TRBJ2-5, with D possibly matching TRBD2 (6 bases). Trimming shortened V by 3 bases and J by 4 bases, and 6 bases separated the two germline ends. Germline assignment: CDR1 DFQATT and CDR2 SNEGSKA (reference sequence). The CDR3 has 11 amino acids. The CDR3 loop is CSASGGETQYF. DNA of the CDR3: TGCAGTGCTAGCGGGGGAGAGACCCAGTACTTC.

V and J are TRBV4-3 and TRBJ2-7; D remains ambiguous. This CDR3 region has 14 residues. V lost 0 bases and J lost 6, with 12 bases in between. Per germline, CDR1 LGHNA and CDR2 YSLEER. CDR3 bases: TGCGCCAGCAGCCAAGAAGTAAGCGTCCGCGAGCAGTACTTC. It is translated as CASSQEVSVREQYF.

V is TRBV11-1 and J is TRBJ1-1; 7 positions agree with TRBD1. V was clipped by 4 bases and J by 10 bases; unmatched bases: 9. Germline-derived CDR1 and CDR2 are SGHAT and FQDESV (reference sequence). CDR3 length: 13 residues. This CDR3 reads CASSSTGPYGAFF. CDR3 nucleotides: TGTGCCAGCAGCTCGACAGGGCCTTATGGAGCTTTCTTT. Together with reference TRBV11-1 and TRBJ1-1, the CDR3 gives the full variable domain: EAEVAQSPRYKITEKSQAVAFWCDPISGHATLYWYRQILGQGPELLVQFQDESVVDDSQLPKDRFSAERLKGVDSTLKIQPAELGDSAMYLCASSSTGPYGAFFGQGTRLTVV.

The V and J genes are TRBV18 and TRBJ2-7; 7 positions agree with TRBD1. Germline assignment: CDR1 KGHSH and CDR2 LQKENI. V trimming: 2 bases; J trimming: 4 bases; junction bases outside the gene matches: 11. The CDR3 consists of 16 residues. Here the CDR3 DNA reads TGTGCCAGCTCACCAGAAAAGGGGGCGCGACCTTACGAGCAGTACTTC. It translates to CASSPEKGARPYEQYF.

The CDR3 nucleotides are TGTGCCAGCAGCTTCCAAGGGACTAGCGGGGGGGCCGCATACAATGAGCAGTTCTTC. Translating it yields CASSFQGTSGGAAYNEQFF. This chain connects TRBV13 to TRBJ2-1; TRBD2 matches at 16 bases. Trimming cost V 3 bases and J 4 bases; bases outside gene matches: 9. The CDR3 is 19 residues long. Germline CDR1 reads PRHDT; CDR2 reads FYEKMQ (reference sequence). The complete variable domain, with remaining parts taken from reference TRBV13 and TRBJ2-1, reads AAGVIQSPRHLIKEKRETATLKCYPIPRHDTVYWYQQGPGQDPQFLISFYEKMQSDKGSIPDRFSAQQFSDYHSELNMSSLELGDSALYFCASSFQGTSGGAAYNEQFFGPGTRLTVL.

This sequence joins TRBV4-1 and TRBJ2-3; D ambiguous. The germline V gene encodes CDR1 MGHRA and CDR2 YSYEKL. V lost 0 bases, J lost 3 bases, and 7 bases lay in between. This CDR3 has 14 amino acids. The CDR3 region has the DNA TGCGCCAGCAGCCAAGATTTCGGTACAGATACGCAGTATTTT. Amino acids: CASSQDFGTDTQYF.

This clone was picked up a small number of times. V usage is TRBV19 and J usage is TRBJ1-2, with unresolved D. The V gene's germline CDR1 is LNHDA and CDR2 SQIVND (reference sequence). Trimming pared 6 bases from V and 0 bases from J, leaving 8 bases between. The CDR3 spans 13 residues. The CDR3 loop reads CASRQVSNYGYTF. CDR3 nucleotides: TGTGCCAGTAGGCAGGTTTCTAACTATGGCTACACCTTC.

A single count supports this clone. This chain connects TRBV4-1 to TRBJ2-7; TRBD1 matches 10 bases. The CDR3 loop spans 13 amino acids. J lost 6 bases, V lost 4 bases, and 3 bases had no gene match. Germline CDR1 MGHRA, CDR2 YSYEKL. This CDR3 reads CASSPGQGTEQYF. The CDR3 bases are TGCGCCAGCAGCCCGGGACAGGGGACCGAGCAGTACTTC.

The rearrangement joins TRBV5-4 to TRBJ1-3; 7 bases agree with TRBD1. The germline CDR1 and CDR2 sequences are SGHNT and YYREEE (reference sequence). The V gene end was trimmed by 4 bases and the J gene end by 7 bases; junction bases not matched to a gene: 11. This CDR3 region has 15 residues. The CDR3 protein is CASSETGRFGNTIYF. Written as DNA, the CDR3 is TGTGCCAGCAGCGAGACAGGGAGGTTTGGGAACACCATATATTTT. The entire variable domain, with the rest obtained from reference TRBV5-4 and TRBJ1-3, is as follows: ETGVTQSPTHLIKTRGQQVTLRCSSQSGHNTVSWYQQALGQGPQFIFQYYREEENGRGNFPPRFSGLQFPNYSSELNVNALELDDSALYLCASSETGRFGNTIYFGEGSWLTVV.